This T cell receptor (beta chain) derives from a study of blood T cell repertoires in COVID-19. At the level of the study: COVID-19 samples, acute and convalescent, were from the United States, Italy and Spain.

The V segment lost 6 bases and the J segment 1 base; nucleotides outside the gene matches: 8. Germline V lookup: CDR1 ENHRY, CDR2 SYGVKD. The length of the CDR3 is 15 residues. Sequenced by immunoSEQ multiplex PCR; TCRdb stores in-frame clones only, minus some. The data hold about 190,000 clones, with about 90% observed a single time. The V and J genes are TRBV10-3 and TRBJ1-1; the match to TRBD1 covers 7 bases. The sequenced material came from peripheral blood. This TCR came from a man aged 50 to 60 with acute or convalescent COVID-19. This CDR3 reads CAIRVDGTANTEAFF. In DNA, the CDR3 is TGTGCCATCAGGGTTGATGGGACAGCGAACACTGAAGCTTTCTTT.